The 9 T cell receptor beta chains given below trace back to one sample, sequenced in a study of identical twins. MiXCR, run by TCRdb on the 5' RACE reads, gives a single entry per CDR3 protein. The sample consists of 550,000 to 700,000 distinct CDR3 sequences, roughly 9.9% of them appearing once. These records were also assigned to another study, of yellow fever vaccine responses in identical twins.

Sequenced input: PBMCs. These receptors originate from a woman between 18 and 29 years old in good health.

The chain has TRBV6-1 and TRBJ1-5; D is unclear. Trimming took 7 bases from V and 4 from J, leaving 11 bases between them. This CDR3 is 13 amino acids long. Germline V CDR1 and CDR2: MNHNS, SASEGT. The CDR3 DNA follows: TGTGCCAGCAAGGAGGGCCCAAATCAGCCCCAGCATTTT. Protein product: CASKEGPNQPQHF.

In its sample, this clonotype was seen a few times. The chain employs TRBV20-1 and TRBJ1-4; D unresolved. The V gene lost 6 bases and the J gene lost 0 bases, with 14 bases spanning the gap. The length of the CDR3 is 15 residues. From germline, CDR1 is DFQATT and CDR2 SNEGSKA (reference sequence). CDR3 in amino acids: CSAKGSQATNEKLFF. CDR3 nucleotide sequence: TGCAGTGCAAAAGGGTCTCAGGCAACTAATGAAAAACTGTTTTTT.

The CDR3 DNA follows: TGCGCCAGCAGCTGGACCGATTACAATGAGCAGTTCTTC. This encodes CASSWTDYNEQFF. V and J are TRBV5-1 and TRBJ2-1; D is ambiguous. Germline CDR1 and CDR2: SGHRS and YFSETQ. The CDR3 is 13 residues long. V shed 3 bases and J shed 4 bases, with 8 bases lying between them.

This clonotype was detected only a few times. This chain uses TRBV5-1 with TRBJ2-4; 7 nucleotides line up with TRBD1. This CDR3 is 16 amino acids long. CDR1 is SGHRS and CDR2 is YFSETQ in the germline V gene. Losses at the gene ends were 0 bases for V and 7 bases for J; bases not matched to a gene: 10. CDR3: CASSLATTGIGNIQYF. CDR3 nucleotide sequence: TGCGCCAGCAGCTTGGCCACGACAGGGATTGGGAACATTCAGTACTTC.

The genes are TRBV18 and TRBJ2-7, with D perhaps assigned TRBD1 or TRBD2 (5 bases each). This CDR3 is built from 14 residues. V shed 4 bases and J shed 6 bases, with 16 bases lying between them. Germline loops: CDR1 KGHSH, CDR2 LQKENI. The CDR3 spells CASSQTRDAGEQYF. The DNA for the CDR3 is TGTGCCAGCTCACAAACTAGGGACGCGGGCGAGCAGTACTTC.

This clonotype appeared many times. The CDR3 DNA reads as TGCAGCGTCGGGGGACCCGACAGGGTCTACGAGCAGTACTTC. Protein sequence: CSVGGPDRVYEQYF. J is TRBJ2-7 and V is TRBV29-1, with a weak D call TRBD1 (7 bases). CDR1 is SQVTM, CDR2 ANQGSEA, per germline. Between the trimmed V and J ends, which lost 6 bases and 3 bases, there was a span of 18 bases. The CDR3 is 14 amino acids.

The chain couples TRBV3-1 to TRBJ2-7; 9 bases line up with TRBD1. Unmatched junction bases numbered 5, after V lost 5 bases and J lost 0 bases. Germline CDR1 LGHDT, CDR2 YNNKEL (reference sequence). The CDR3 consists of 15 residues. This chain's CDR3 is CASSRDRVASYEQYF. DNA of the CDR3: TGTGCCAGCAGCAGGGACAGGGTCGCCTCCTACGAGCAGTACTTC.

The table lists this clonotype with many counts. This chain joins TRBV20-1 and TRBJ2-2; D is ambiguous. This CDR3 has 13 amino acids. In germline, CDR1 is DFQATT, CDR2 SNEGSKA (reference sequence). The V and J ends lost 0 bases and 5 bases respectively, with 7 bases between them. The CDR3 here is CSARDGGTGELFF. The CDR3 DNA sequence: TGCAGTGCTAGAGATGGTGGGACCGGGGAGCTGTTTTTT.

This clonotype appeared many times. The V and J genes are TRBV7-2 and TRBJ1-4; no definite D call. There are 13 residues in the CDR3. V was cut by 5 bases and J by 7 bases, with 11 bases left in between. The germline V gene has CDR1 SGHTA and CDR2 FQGNSA. CDR3 protein: CASSLQFGEKLFF. The CDR3 bases are TGTGCCAGCAGCCTACAATTCGGTGAAAAACTGTTTTTT.